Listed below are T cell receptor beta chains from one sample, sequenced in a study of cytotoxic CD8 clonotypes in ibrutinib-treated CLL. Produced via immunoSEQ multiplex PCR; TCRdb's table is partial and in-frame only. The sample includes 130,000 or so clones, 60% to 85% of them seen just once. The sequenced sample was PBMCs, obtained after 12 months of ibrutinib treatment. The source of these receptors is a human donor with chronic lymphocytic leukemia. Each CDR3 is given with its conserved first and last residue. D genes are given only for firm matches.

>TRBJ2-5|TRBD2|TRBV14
TGTGCCAGCAGCCCTCTAGCGGGGGTAGAGACCCAGTACTTC
CASSPLAGVETQYF
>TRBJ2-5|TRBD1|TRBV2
TGTGCCCGCACAGGGGGTTTCCAAGAGACCCAGTACTTC
CARTGGFQETQYF
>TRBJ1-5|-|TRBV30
TGTGCCTGGTCCTTCCAATCTGGGCCCCAGCATTTT
CAWSFQSGPQHF
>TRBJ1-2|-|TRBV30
TGTGCCTCGCTCGGGCCTAACTATGGCTACACCTTC
CASLGPNYGYTF
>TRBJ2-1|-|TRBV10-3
TGTGCCATCAGTGAGTCGCCGCAGGGGGGGCAGTTCTTC
CAISESPQGGQFF
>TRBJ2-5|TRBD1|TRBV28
TGTGCCAGCAAGTTTCCGGGACAGGGCAGAGAGACCCAGTACTTC
CASKFPGQGRETQYF
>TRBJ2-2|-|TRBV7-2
TGTGCCAGCAGCCCGGACAGTCCGAACACCGGGGAGCTGTTTTTT
CASSPDSPNTGELFF
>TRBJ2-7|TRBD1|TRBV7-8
TGTGCCAGCAGCTTAGTAGGGGGCACCTACGAGCAGTACTTC
CASSLVGGTYEQYF
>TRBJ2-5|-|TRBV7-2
TGTGCCAGCAGCTCCGTCGGGACTGGAGAGACCCAGTACTTC
CASSSVGTGETQYF
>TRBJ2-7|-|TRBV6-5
TGTGCCAGCAGTGAGGCTACAAATCAAAATCTGGGCTTC
CASSEATNQNLGF
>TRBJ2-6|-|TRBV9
TGTGCCAGCAGCGCCGGGCTTGGGGCCAACGTCCTGACTTTC
CASSAGLGANVLTF